The rows below give T cell receptor beta chains drawn from one sample of a study of T cell repertoires in cytomegalovirus infection. TCRdb re-called the reads with MiXCR, one entry per CDR3 protein. The table shows hundreds of thousands of distinct CDR3 sequences, with 25% to 30% occurring only once. The antigens these receptors bind are not known. The source material was cultured PBMCs, sampled from culture after CMV antigen stimulation. The source is a human donor in good health (CMV status not recorded). Some clones in this sample may be carry-over from other donors' samples. The CDR3 runs from the conserved cysteine through the conserved F or W. The order of the fields is CDR3 protein, clone size, V gene, J gene. Size tells how often a clone was seen (once, few, many) or the class of an expanded clone, and some rows leave it out.

CDR3 protein: CASSQGLYNEQFF; clone size: many; V gene: TRBV4-1; J gene: TRBJ2-1
CDR3 protein: CSASGTNQETQYF; clone size: few; V gene: TRBV20-1; J gene: TRBJ2-5
CDR3 protein: CASSPVSYTEAFF; clone size: -; V gene: TRBV19; J gene: TRBJ1-1
CDR3 protein: CASSEPTLRRFDYGYTF; clone size: -; V gene: TRBV6-1; J gene: TRBJ1-2
CDR3 protein: CSARDVSRTGDSPLHF; clone size: -; V gene: TRBV20-1; J gene: TRBJ1-6
CDR3 protein: CASSVVAGGPSEEQYF; clone size: many; V gene: TRBV9; J gene: TRBJ2-7
CDR3 protein: CASSRGTSADEQYF; clone size: -; V gene: TRBV3-1; J gene: TRBJ2-7
CDR3 protein: CASRPGDNTEAFF; clone size: -; V gene: TRBV5-1; J gene: TRBJ1-1
CDR3 protein: CASSLSGLGTGELCF; clone size: -; V gene: TRBV12-3/TRBV12-4; J gene: TRBJ2-2
CDR3 protein: CASSFVRGRSLNTEAFF; clone size: few; V gene: TRBV7-9; J gene: TRBJ1-1
CDR3 protein: CASSSWDGFMNTEAFF; clone size: -; V gene: TRBV5-6; J gene: TRBJ1-1
CDR3 protein: CSARDRGAAQPQHF; clone size: -; V gene: TRBV20-1; J gene: TRBJ1-5
CDR3 protein: CASSPRSSETYEQYF; clone size: -; V gene: TRBV9; J gene: TRBJ2-7
CDR3 protein: CASSTTGGRVVTGELFF; clone size: -; V gene: TRBV7-6; J gene: TRBJ2-2
CDR3 protein: CATSRDEPASYTF; clone size: -; V gene: TRBV15; J gene: TRBJ1-2
CDR3 protein: CASSHFQGAGINTGELFF; clone size: -; V gene: TRBV7-2; J gene: TRBJ2-2
CDR3 protein: CASSLSAGPSDEQFF; clone size: -; V gene: TRBV12-3/TRBV12-4; J gene: TRBJ2-1
CDR3 protein: CASSYEAWSGREQETQYF; clone size: -; V gene: TRBV6-5; J gene: TRBJ2-5
CDR3 protein: CASSLVLGTARASTDTQYF; clone size: many; V gene: TRBV7-8; J gene: TRBJ2-3
CDR3 protein: CAISEGDTIYF; clone size: -; V gene: TRBV10-3; J gene: TRBJ1-3
CDR3 protein: CAIGTANTEAFF; clone size: -; V gene: TRBV6-6; J gene: TRBJ1-1
CDR3 protein: CASSFGGATGETQYF; clone size: -; V gene: TRBV28; J gene: TRBJ2-5
CDR3 protein: CSASVQSSNQPQHF; clone size: few; V gene: TRBV20-1; J gene: TRBJ1-5
CDR3 protein: CASSPTGPRMNTEAFF; clone size: few; V gene: TRBV5-5; J gene: TRBJ1-1
CDR3 protein: CASTTGTGGGHEQFF; clone size: many; V gene: TRBV12-3/TRBV12-4; J gene: TRBJ2-1
CDR3 protein: CASSSTSGGGETQYF; clone size: -; V gene: TRBV7-9; J gene: TRBJ2-5
CDR3 protein: CASRATGTGSEAFF; clone size: -; V gene: TRBV7-3; J gene: TRBJ1-1
CDR3 protein: CASSRIEGLAGYNEQFF; clone size: few; V gene: TRBV28; J gene: TRBJ2-1
CDR3 protein: CASSLVPNTEAFF; clone size: -; V gene: TRBV5-1; J gene: TRBJ1-1
CDR3 protein: CAPSRRAGGPCTDTQYF; clone size: few; V gene: TRBV19; J gene: TRBJ2-3
CDR3 protein: CASSTRQGSIYEQYF; clone size: -; V gene: TRBV7-2; J gene: TRBJ2-7
CDR3 protein: CASSLEGDSPLHF; clone size: few; V gene: TRBV7-6; J gene: TRBJ1-6
CDR3 protein: CASSGTSGFYEQFF; clone size: few; V gene: TRBV12-3/TRBV12-4; J gene: TRBJ2-1
CDR3 protein: CASSISSGTTYEQYF; clone size: -; V gene: TRBV19; J gene: TRBJ2-7
CDR3 protein: CASKITGLGGYTF; clone size: few; V gene: TRBV7-9; J gene: TRBJ1-2
CDR3 protein: CASSSLREAFF; clone size: -; V gene: TRBV13; J gene: TRBJ1-1
CDR3 protein: CSARSYEQYF; clone size: -; V gene: TRBV20-1; J gene: TRBJ2-7
CDR3 protein: CASSEGRPNTGELFF; clone size: few; V gene: TRBV6-1; J gene: TRBJ2-2
CDR3 protein: CASSTPGQIYEQYF; clone size: few; V gene: TRBV19; J gene: TRBJ2-7
CDR3 protein: CASSPSLLTGPNTEAFF; clone size: few; V gene: TRBV28; J gene: TRBJ1-1
CDR3 protein: CASSRGTSGGRNTGELFF; clone size: -; V gene: TRBV5-1; J gene: TRBJ2-2
CDR3 protein: CASSLGGIGVYEQYF; clone size: few; V gene: TRBV11-2; J gene: TRBJ2-7
CDR3 protein: CATSGEGWGNEQFF; clone size: -; V gene: TRBV24-1; J gene: TRBJ2-1
CDR3 protein: CASSSRTSGRPNEQFF; clone size: many; V gene: TRBV7-8; J gene: TRBJ2-1
CDR3 protein: CASSLWGKYQPQHF; clone size: few; V gene: TRBV28; J gene: TRBJ1-5
CDR3 protein: CSGVQGASYGYTF; clone size: -; V gene: TRBV20-1; J gene: TRBJ1-2
CDR3 protein: CASSLGTENEKLFF; clone size: -; V gene: TRBV7-4; J gene: TRBJ1-4
CDR3 protein: CASATRLRGASTGELFF; clone size: -; V gene: TRBV7-4; J gene: TRBJ2-2
CDR3 protein: CASSLGRWENIQYF; clone size: few; V gene: TRBV7-8; J gene: TRBJ2-4
CDR3 protein: CASTFIPSRTEAFF; clone size: once; V gene: TRBV28; J gene: TRBJ1-1
CDR3 protein: CASSIAGTGVRGYTF; clone size: -; V gene: TRBV19; J gene: TRBJ1-2
CDR3 protein: CASSEWTGENYGYTF; clone size: few; V gene: TRBV6-5; J gene: TRBJ1-2
CDR3 protein: CASRPGTAGTDTQYF; clone size: many; V gene: TRBV7-8; J gene: TRBJ2-3
CDR3 protein: CASSAFSSGRLNFNEQFF; clone size: few; V gene: TRBV25-1; J gene: TRBJ2-1
CDR3 protein: CASSLRQGMNTEAFF; clone size: -; V gene: TRBV7-8; J gene: TRBJ1-1
CDR3 protein: CASSPTRDYGYTF; clone size: -; V gene: TRBV18; J gene: TRBJ1-2
CDR3 protein: CSVPQGDTEAFF; clone size: -; V gene: TRBV20-1; J gene: TRBJ1-1
CDR3 protein: CASSLRAYSNQPQHF; clone size: -; V gene: TRBV28; J gene: TRBJ1-5
CDR3 protein: CASSLRPGGDQPQHF; clone size: few; V gene: TRBV28; J gene: TRBJ1-5